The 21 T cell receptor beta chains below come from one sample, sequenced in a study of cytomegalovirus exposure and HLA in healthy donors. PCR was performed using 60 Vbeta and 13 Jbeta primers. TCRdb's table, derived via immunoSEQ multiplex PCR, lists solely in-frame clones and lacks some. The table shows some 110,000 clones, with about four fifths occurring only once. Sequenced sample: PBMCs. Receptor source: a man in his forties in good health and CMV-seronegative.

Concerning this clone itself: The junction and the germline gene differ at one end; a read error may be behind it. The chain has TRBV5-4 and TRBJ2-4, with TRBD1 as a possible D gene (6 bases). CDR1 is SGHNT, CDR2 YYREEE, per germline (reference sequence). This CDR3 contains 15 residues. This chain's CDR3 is CASSRQTGAKNSQYF. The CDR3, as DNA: TGTGCCAGCAGTCGTCAGACAGGAGCCAAAAACAGTCAGTACTTC.

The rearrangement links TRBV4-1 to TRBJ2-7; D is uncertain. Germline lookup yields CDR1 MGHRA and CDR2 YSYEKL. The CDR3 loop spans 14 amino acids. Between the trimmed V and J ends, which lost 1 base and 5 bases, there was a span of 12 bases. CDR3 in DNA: TGCGCCAGCAGCCAAGGGGTGGATCAGGACGAGCAGTACTTC. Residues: CASSQGVDQDEQYF.

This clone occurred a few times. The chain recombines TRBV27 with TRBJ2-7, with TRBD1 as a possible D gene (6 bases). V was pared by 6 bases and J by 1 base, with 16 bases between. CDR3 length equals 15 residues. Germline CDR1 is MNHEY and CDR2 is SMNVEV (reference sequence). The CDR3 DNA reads TGTGCCAGCAGGACCCAACTAGGGGGTTCCTACGAGCAGTACTTC. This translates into CASRTQLGGSYEQYF.

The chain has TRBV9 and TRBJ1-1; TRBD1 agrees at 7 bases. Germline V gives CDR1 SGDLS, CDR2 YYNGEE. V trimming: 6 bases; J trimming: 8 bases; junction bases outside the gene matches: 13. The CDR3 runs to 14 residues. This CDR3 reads CASIVDRDREEAFF. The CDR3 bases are TGTGCCAGCATCGTGGACCGAGACAGGGAAGAAGCTTTCTTT.

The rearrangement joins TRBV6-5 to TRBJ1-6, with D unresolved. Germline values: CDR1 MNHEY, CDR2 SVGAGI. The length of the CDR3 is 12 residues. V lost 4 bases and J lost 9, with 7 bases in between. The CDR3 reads CASSSSRSPLHF. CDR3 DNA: TGTGCCAGCAGTTCTTCCCGTTCACCCCTCCACTTT.

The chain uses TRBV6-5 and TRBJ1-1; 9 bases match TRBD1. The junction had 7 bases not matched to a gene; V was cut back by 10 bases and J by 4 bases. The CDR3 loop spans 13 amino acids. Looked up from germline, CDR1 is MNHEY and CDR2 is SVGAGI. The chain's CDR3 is CATNRGRGTEAFF. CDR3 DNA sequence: TGTGCCACCAACAGGGGGCGAGGCACTGAAGCTTTCTTT.

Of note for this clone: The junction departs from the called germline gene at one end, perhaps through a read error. CDR3 protein: CASSLFAGANGLTF. DNA of the CDR3: TGTGCCAGCAGCTTGTTCGCTGGGGCCAACGGCCTGACTTTC. The chain recombines TRBV5-6 with TRBJ2-6, with a possible D match to TRBD1 (5 bases). The CDR3 totals 14 residues. Germline lookup yields CDR1 SGHDT and CDR2 YYEEEE.

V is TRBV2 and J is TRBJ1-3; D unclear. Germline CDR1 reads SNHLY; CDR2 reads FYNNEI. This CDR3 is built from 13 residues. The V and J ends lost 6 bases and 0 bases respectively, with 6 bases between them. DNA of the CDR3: TGTGCCAGCAGACTCAACTCTGGAAACACCATATATTTT. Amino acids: CASRLNSGNTIYF. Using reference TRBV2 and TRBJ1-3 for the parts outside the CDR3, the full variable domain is EPEVTQTPSHQVTQMGQEVILRCVPISNHLYFYWYRQILGQKVEFLVSFYNNEISEKSEIFDDQFSVERPDGSNFTLKIRSTKLEDSAMYFCASRLNSGNTIYFGEGSWLTVV.

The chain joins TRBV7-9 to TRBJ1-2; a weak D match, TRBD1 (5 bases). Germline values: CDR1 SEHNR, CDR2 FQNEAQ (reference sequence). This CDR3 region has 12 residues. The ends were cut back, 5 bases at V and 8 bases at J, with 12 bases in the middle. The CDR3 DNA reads TGTGCCAGCAGCACAGGAGAGCAGGGCTACACCTTC. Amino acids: CASSTGEQGYTF.

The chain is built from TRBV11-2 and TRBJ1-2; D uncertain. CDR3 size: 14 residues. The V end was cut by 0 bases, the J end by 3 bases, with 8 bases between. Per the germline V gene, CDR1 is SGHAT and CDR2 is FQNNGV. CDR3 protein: CASSLDWQDYGYTF. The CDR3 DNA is TGTGCCAGCAGCTTAGATTGGCAAGACTATGGCTACACCTTC. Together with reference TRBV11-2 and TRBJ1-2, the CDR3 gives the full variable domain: EAGVAQSPRYKIIEKRQSVAFWCNPISGHATLYWYQQILGQGPKLLIQFQNNGVVDDSQLPKDRFSAERLKGVDSTLKIQPAKLEDSAVYLCASSLDWQDYGYTFGSGTRLTVV.

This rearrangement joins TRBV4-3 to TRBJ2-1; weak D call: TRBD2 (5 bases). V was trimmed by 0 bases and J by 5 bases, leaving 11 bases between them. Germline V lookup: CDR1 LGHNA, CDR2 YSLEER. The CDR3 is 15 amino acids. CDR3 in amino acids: CASSQDWPEDNEQFF. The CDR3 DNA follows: TGCGCCAGCAGCCAAGACTGGCCGGAGGACAATGAGCAGTTCTTC.

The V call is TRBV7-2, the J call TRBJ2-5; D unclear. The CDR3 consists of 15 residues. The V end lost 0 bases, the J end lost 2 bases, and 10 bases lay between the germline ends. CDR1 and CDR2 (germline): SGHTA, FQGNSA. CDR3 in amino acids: CASSLARREQETQYF. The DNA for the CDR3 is TGTGCCAGCAGCTTAGCGAGGCGCGAACAAGAGACCCAGTACTTC.

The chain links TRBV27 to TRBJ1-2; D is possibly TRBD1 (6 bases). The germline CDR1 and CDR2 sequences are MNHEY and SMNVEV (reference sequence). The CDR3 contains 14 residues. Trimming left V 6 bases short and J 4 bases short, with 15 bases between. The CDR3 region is CASRISGQIYGYTF. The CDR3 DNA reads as TGTGCCAGCAGAATCTCCGGACAGATCTATGGCTACACCTTC.

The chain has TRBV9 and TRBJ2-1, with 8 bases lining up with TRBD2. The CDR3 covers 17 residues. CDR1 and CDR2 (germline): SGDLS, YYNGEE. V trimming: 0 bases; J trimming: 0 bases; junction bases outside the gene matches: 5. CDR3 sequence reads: CASSVDGGADSYNEQFF. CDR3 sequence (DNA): TGTGCCAGCAGCGTAGACGGGGGGGCAGACTCCTACAATGAGCAGTTCTTC.

In DNA, the CDR3 is TGTGCCAGCAGCGTGGACAGTGACGAGACCCAGTACTTC. Translating gives CASSVDSDETQYF. This sequence joins TRBV9 and TRBJ2-5, with D possibly matching TRBD1 (6 bases). Germline CDR1 SGDLS, CDR2 YYNGEE. There are 13 residues in the CDR3. V lost 2 bases to trimming and J lost 5 bases, with 10 bases between them. Variable domain in full (rest from reference TRBV9 and TRBJ2-5): DSGVTQTPKHLITATGQRVTLRCSPRSGDLSVYWYQQSLDQGLQFLIQYYNGEERAKGNILERFSAQQFPDLHSELNLSSLELGDSALYFCASSVDSDETQYFGPGTRLLVL.

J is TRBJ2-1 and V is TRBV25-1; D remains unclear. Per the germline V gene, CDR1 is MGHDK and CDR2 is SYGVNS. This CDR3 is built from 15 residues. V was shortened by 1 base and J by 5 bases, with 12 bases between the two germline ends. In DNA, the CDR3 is TGTGCCAGCAGTGAATTAATCGCGACTGACAATGAGCAGTTCTTC. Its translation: CASSELIATDNEQFF.

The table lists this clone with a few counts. The CDR3 protein is CASSTRDSIPTEAFF. CDR3 DNA sequence: TGTGCCAGCAGTACGCGGGACAGTATTCCAACTGAAGCTTTCTTT. This chain links TRBV6-1 with TRBJ1-1, with 7 bases lining up with TRBD1. Germline V gives CDR1 MNHNS, CDR2 SASEGT. The V segment lost 5 bases and the J segment 5 bases; nucleotides outside the gene matches: 11. The CDR3 sequence is 15 residues long.

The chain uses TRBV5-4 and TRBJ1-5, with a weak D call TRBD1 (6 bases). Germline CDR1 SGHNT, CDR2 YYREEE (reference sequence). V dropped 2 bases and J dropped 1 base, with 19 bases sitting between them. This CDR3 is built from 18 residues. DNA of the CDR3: TGTGCCAGCAGCTTCCGGGACACACCTTCTAGGAGCAATCAGCCCCAGCATTTT. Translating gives CASSFRDTPSRSNQPQHF.

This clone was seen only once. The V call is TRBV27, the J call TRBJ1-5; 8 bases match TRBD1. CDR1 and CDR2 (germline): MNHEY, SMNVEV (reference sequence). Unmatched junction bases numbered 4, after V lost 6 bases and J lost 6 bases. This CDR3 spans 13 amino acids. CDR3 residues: CASRGQGAQPQHF. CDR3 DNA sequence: TGTGCCAGCAGAGGACAGGGCGCTCAGCCCCAGCATTTT.

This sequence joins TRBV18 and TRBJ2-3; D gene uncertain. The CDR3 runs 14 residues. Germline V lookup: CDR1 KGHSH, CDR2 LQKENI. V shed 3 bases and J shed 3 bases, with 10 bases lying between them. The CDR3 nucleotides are TGTGCCAGCTCACCGGTTGCTGCGACAGATACGCAGTATTTT. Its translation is CASSPVAATDTQYF.

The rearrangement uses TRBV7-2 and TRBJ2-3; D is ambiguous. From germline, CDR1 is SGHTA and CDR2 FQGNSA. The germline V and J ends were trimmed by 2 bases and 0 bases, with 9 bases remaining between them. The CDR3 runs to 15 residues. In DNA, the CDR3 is TGTGCCAGCAGCTTACAGGTTTCTAGCACAGATACGCAGTATTTT. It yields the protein CASSLQVSSTDTQYF.